This T cell receptor beta chain was observed in a study of cytotoxic CD8 clonotypes in ibrutinib-treated CLL. Study summary: Patients gave response samples after a median roughly 11 months of treatment, range 6 to 36. Per sample, productive templates averaged 255,043 and productive rearrangements averaged about 92,000.

Cryopreserved PBMCs were the source of approximately 2 micrograms of genomic DNA, which went to TCR beta libraries. Produced via immunoSEQ multiplex PCR; TCRdb's table is partial and in-frame only. The sample includes about 50,000 clones, roughly 70% of them seen just once. Trimming at V came to 5 bases and at J to 7 bases, leaving 10 bases not matched to a gene. CDR3 size: 15 residues. In germline, CDR1 is SGHTA, CDR2 FQGTGA. This clone was picked up one time. This specimen consisted of PBMCs, obtained after 12 months of ibrutinib treatment. The genes are TRBV7-3 and TRBJ2-1; 8 bases align to TRBD2. The receptor was derived from a human donor with chronic lymphocytic leukemia. The CDR3 bases are TGTGCCAGCAGCCCAGGGAGCGGGAGCGTAAATGAGCAGTTCTTC. Translation gives CASSPGSGSVNEQFF. Full variable domain (remainder filled in from reference TRBV7-3 and TRBJ2-1): GAGVSQTPSNKVTEKGKYVELRCDPISGHTALYWYRQSLGQGPEFLIYFQGTGAADDSGLPNDRFFAVRPEGSVSTLKIQRTERGDSAVYLCASSPGSGSVNEQFFGPGTRLTVL.